The table lists the clone carrying this T cell receptor (beta chain) with a few counts. The antigen remains undetermined. Germline CDR1 reads LNHDA; CDR2 reads SQIVND (reference sequence). This CDR3 spans 13 amino acids. V was clipped by 4 bases and J by 6 bases, with 13 bases between them. These data belong to a study of vaccination and CD4 T cells after COVID-19. Sequence data for DNA of cultured CD4+ T cells were generated by the Oncomine TCR Beta short-read assay. TCRdb analysed the PCR reads with MiXCR anew, one entry per CDR3 protein. The sample has around 3,000 distinct CDR3 sequences; around 32% are singletons. Noted treatment: approximately 9-day PBMC culture with coronavirus spike peptide pools or control peptides (ViraFEST assay). Unexposed donor CD4+ T cells predated the COVID-19 pandemic, collected 2011-2018.

The TCR originated in a human donor in good health. This sequence joins TRBV19 and TRBJ2-7; D is unresolved. Sequencing used CD4+ T cells from blood, cultured in vitro. This CDR3 reads CASSTTRGSEQYF. CDR3 nucleotides: TGTGCCAGTAGTACCACCCGAGGCTCCGAGCAGTACTTC. The variable domain in full, completed from reference TRBV19 and TRBJ2-7, reads DGGITQSPKYLFRKEGQNVTLSCEQNLNHDAMYWYRQDPGQGLRLIYYSQIVNDFQKGDIAEGYSVSREKKESFPLTVTSAQKNPTAFYLCASSTTRGSEQYFGPGTRLTVT.